What follows describes a single T cell receptor beta chain. The record originates from a study of spatial heterogeneity in lung cancer. Time point here: blood at routine non-recurrence follow-up after resection. The study tagged each TCR cDNA molecule with a unique molecular identifier. One entry per CDR3 protein, called by TCRdb with MiXCR from the 5' RACE reads. The sample includes 95,000 to 120,000 distinct CDR3 sequences, about a tenth of them seen just once. Trimming pared 2 bases from V and 1 base from J, leaving 8 bases between. The CDR3 is 15 residues long. Germline CDR1 MNHEY, CDR2 SVGAGI. This receptor was obtained from a female donor with early-stage non-small cell lung cancer. The V gene is TRBV6-5, the J gene TRBJ2-2; D call uncertain. Source: PBMCs, taken at follow-up. The CDR3 here is CASSYAGLNTGELFF. The DNA of the CDR3 is TGTGCCAGCAGTTACGCCGGATTGAACACCGGGGAGCTGTTTTTT.